This TCR beta chain was observed in a study of blood T cell repertoires in COVID-19. V lost 10 bases and J lost 4; bases outside the gene matches: 11. The CDR3 loop spans 15 amino acids. Germline V lookup: CDR1 LNHDA, CDR2 SQIVND (reference sequence). Here immunoSEQ multiplex PCR was the method, and the copy in TCRdb shows in-frame clones only, minus some. The sample has about 280,000 clones; roughly 80% are singletons. Cohorts were assigned according to the clinical history that participants reported. Exposed enrollees encountered a COVID-19 case at some point within 2 weeks before study entry. This sequence joins TRBV19 and TRBJ1-5, with TRBD1 matching 9 bases. This clonotype was sampled from a man in his forties or fifties who had been exposed to COVID-19. Sequenced sample: PBMCs or T cells enriched from blood (not recorded which). The CDR3 sequence: CATPRGTGWNQPQHF. CDR3 bases: TGTGCCACCCCTAGGGGGACAGGGTGGAATCAGCCCCAGCATTTT.